This is a list of T cell receptor beta chains from one sample in a study of T cell repertoires in cytomegalovirus infection. These receptors' targets are unknown. TCRdb recomputed calls from the reads with MiXCR, one row per CDR3 protein. Found here are more than 110,000 distinct CDR3 sequences, more than 30% of them singletons; the top ten hold around 50%. Sequenced material: CD8+ T cells from cultured PBMCs, taken from culture after CMV antigen stimulation. Source of these receptors: a human donor in good health (CMV status not recorded). Some clones in this sample may be carry-over from other donors' samples. Each CDR3 is given with its conserved first and last residue. The D gene is left open where the match is weak. Size is omitted from some rows. Given values are once, few, many or a class for expanded clones.

>TRBV6-6|TRBJ1-1|-|-
TGTGCCAGCAGTTACACACAGGGCACTGAAGCTTTCTTT
CASSYTQGTEAFF
>TRBV7-2|TRBJ1-2|many|-
TGTGCCAGCAGCCCCCGGCCCATAGGGGGCTACACCTTC
CASSPRPIGGYTF
>TRBV6-5|TRBJ2-3|-|-
TGTGCCAGCAGTTACTCTCCTTTCGGGGGAGAAGATACGCAGTATTTT
CASSYSPFGGEDTQYF
>TRBV4-3|TRBJ2-3|-|-
TGCGCCAGCAGCCAAGATGGCGGGGTGGCAGATACGCAGTATTTT
CASSQDGGVADTQYF
>TRBV7-2|TRBJ2-5|many|TRBD2
TGTGCCAGCAGCTTACTAGCGGGCCACCAAGAGACCCAGTACTTC
CASSLLAGHQETQYF
>TRBV7-8|TRBJ2-3|few|TRBD2
TGTGCCAGCAGCTTAGGACTACGCGGGGGGGGGACAGATACGCAGTATTTT
CASSLGLRGGGTDTQYF
>TRBV4-2|TRBJ2-3|few|TRBD2
TGTGCCAGCAGCCACCCCATGGGAGGGGTAGATGGGACAGATACGCAGTATTTT
CASSHPMGGVDGTDTQYF
>TRBV6-1|TRBJ1-6|many|-
TGTGCCAGCACCCCCGGACTGACCTATAATTCACCCCTCCACTTT
CASTPGLTYNSPLHF
>TRBV20-1|TRBJ2-1|-|TRBD2
TGCAGTGCTAGAGGGGCTAGCGGGTCTAACAATGAGCAGTTCTTC
CSARGASGSNNEQFF
>TRBV2|TRBJ2-7|many|TRBD2
TGTGCCAGCAGGGAGGGGTCTAGCGGGGCCTACGAGCAGTACTTC
CASREGSSGAYEQYF
>TRBV19|TRBJ2-7|few|-
TGTGCCAGTAGTATGATAAACTCCTACGAGCAGTACTTC
CASSMINSYEQYF
>TRBV2|TRBJ2-1|-|-
TGTGCCAGCAGTCGTAGTGGGAATAGGGACTACAATGAGCAGTTCTTC
CASSRSGNRDYNEQFF
>TRBV4-1|TRBJ1-2|many|-
TGCGCCAGCAGCCAAGATATCACCGGAGCTAACTATGGCTACACCTTC
CASSQDITGANYGYTF
>TRBV12-3/TRBV12-4|TRBJ2-1|many|-
TGTGCCAGCAGACGTCTCAGGGTTGCCTACAATGAGCAGTTCTTC
CASRRLRVAYNEQFF